This T cell receptor beta chain appears in the sequencing data of a study of PD-1 blockade in mismatch repair-deficient tumors. Study-wide context: Patients had approximately 12 mismatch repair-deficient cancer types, all previously treated and progressing.

The CDR3 length is 17 residues. With 3 bases clipped from V and 5 bases from J, the junction kept 6 bases outside the gene matches. Germline V gene sequence: CDR1 MNHEY, CDR2 SMNVEV (reference sequence). Of note for this clone: Its antigen is currently unknown.

The data were produced by immunoSEQ multiplex PCR, yet TCRdb's version contains in-frame clones alone and is incomplete. The sample lists 100,000 or so clones; roughly four fifths were seen once. Findings and caveats of the study: Tumor-resident clones, often undetectable pretreatment in blood, expanded then contracted after pembrolizumab.

Every patient had mismatch repair deficiency by PCR or immunohistochemistry. TCR sequencing covered three patients who responded to pembrolizumab. The chain recombines TRBV27 with TRBJ2-2; 13 bases are shared with TRBD2. The material sequenced was peripheral blood, taken about 33 weeks after starting pembrolizumab. This receptor was obtained from an adult with mismatch repair-deficient cancer. Here the CDR3 DNA reads TGTGCCAGCAGTTTCTTCGGGACTAGCGGGAATACCGGGGAGCTGTTTTTT. Protein product: CASSFFGTSGNTGELFF.